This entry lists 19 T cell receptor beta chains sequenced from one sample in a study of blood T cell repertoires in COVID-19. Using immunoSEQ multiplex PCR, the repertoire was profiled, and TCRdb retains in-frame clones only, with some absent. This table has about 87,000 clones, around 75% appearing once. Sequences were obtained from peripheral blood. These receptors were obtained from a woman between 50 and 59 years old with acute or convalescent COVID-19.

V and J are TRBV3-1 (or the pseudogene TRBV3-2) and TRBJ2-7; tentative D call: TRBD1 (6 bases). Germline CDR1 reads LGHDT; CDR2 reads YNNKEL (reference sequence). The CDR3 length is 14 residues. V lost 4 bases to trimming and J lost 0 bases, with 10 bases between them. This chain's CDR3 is CASSLQGNSYEQYF. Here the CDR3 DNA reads TGTGCCAGCAGCCTACAGGGCAACTCCTACGAGCAGTACTTC.

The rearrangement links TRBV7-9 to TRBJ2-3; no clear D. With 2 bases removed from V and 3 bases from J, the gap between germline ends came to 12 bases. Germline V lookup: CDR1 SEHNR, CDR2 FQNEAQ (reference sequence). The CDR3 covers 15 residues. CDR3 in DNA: TGTGCCAGCAGCTTACCTCTATCAAATACAGATACGCAGTATTTT. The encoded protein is CASSLPLSNTDTQYF.

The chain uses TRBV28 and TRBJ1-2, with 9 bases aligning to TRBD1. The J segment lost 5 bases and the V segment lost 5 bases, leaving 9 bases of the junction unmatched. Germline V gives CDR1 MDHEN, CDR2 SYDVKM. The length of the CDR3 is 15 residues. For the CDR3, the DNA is TGTGCCAGCAGTCCCGGGACAGGGAGTGTATATGGCTACACCTTC. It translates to CASSPGTGSVYGYTF.

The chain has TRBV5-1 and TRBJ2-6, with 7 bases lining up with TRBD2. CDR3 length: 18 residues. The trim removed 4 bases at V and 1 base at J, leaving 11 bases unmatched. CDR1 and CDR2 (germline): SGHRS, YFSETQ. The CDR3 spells CASSRVGGILSGANVLTF. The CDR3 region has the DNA TGCGCCAGCAGCCGGGTCGGGGGGATTCTATCTGGGGCCAACGTCCTGACTTTC.

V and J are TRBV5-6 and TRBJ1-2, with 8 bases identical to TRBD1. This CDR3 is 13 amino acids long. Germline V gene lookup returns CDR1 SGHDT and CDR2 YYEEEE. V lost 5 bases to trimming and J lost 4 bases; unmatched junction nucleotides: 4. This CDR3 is CASRTQGGYGYTF. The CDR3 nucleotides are TGTGCCAGCAGAACACAGGGGGGCTATGGCTACACCTTC.

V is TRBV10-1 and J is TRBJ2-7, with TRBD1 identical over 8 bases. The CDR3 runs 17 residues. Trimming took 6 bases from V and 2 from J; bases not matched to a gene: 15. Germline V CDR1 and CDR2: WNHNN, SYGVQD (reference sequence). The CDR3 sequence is CASSPHRGTETPYEQYF. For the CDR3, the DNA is TGCGCCAGCAGCCCTCACAGGGGGACCGAAACGCCCTACGAGCAGTACTTC.

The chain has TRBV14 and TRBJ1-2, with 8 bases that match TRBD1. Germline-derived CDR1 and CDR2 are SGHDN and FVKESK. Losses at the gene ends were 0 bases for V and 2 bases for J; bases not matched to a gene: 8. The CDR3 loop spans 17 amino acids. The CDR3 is CASSQDQGAAGNYGYTF. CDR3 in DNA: TGTGCCAGCAGCCAAGACCAGGGGGCCGCGGGCAACTATGGCTACACCTTC. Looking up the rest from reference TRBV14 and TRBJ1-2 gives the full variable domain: EAGVTQFPSHSVIEKGQTVTLRCDPISGHDNLYWYRRVMGKEIKFLLHFVKESKQDESGMPNNRFLAERTGGTYSTLKVQPAELEDSGVYFCASSQDQGAAGNYGYTFGSGTRLTVV.

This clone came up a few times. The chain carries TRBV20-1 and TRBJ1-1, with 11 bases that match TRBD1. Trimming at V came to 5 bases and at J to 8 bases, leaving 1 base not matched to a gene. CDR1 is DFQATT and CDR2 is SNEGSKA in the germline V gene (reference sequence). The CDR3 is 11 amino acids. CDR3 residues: CSAGDRGEAFF. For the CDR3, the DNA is TGCAGTGCTGGGGACAGGGGGGAAGCTTTCTTT.

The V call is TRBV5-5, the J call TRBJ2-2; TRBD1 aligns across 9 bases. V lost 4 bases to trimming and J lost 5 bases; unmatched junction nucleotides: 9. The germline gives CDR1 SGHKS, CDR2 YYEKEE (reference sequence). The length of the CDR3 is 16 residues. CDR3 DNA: TGTGCCAGCAGCGTTGACAGGGGGGCCTATACCGGGGAGCTGTTTTTT. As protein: CASSVDRGAYTGELFF.

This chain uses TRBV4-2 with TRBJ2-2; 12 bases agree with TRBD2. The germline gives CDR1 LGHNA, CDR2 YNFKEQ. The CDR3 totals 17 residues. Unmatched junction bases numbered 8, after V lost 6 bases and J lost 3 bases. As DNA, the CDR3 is TGTGCCAGCAGGGCTAGCGGGGGGGCTATCGACACCGGGGAGCTGTTTTTT. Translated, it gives CASRASGGAIDTGELFF.

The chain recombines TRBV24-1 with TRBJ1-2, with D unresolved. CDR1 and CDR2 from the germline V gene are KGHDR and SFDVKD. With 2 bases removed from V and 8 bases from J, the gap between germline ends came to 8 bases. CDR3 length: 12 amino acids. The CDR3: CATSDSLRGYTF. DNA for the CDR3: TGTGCCACCAGTGATTCCCTTAGAGGCTACACCTTC.

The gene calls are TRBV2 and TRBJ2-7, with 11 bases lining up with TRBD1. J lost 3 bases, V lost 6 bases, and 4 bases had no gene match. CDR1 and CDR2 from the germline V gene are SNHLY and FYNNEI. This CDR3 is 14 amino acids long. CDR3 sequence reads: CASRSGTGGYEQYF. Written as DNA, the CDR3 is TGTGCCAGCAGATCCGGGACAGGGGGCTACGAGCAGTACTTC.

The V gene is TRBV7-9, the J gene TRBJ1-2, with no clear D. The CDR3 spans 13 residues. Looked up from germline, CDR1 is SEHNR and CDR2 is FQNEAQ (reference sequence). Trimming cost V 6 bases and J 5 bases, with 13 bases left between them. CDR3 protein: CASSLGIQYGYTF. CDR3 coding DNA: TGTGCCAGCAGTCTCGGGATCCAGTATGGCTACACCTTC.

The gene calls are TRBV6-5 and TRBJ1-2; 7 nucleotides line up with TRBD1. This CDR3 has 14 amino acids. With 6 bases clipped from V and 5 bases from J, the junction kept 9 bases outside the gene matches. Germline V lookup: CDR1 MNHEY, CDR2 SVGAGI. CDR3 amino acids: CASRGQMGRYGYTF. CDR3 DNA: TGTGCCAGCAGGGGACAGATGGGGAGGTATGGCTACACCTTC.

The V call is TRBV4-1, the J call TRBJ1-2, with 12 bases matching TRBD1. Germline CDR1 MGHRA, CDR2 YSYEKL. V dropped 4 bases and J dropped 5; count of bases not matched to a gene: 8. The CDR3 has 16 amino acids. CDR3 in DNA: TGCGCCAGCAGCCCCGGGACAGGGGGCTCCGGGTATGGCTACACCTTC. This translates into CASSPGTGGSGYGYTF.

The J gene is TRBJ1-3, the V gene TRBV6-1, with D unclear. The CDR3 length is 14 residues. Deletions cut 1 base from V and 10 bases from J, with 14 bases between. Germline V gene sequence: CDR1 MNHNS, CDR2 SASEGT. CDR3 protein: CASSEDLPRWTIYF. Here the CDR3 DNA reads TGTGCCAGCAGTGAAGACCTCCCCAGATGGACCATATATTTT.

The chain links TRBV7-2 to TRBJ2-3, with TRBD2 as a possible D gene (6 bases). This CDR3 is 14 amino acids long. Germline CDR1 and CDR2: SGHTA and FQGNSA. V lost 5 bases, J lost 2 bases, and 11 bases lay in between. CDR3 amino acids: CASSASGFTDTQYF. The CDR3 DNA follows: TGTGCCAGCAGCGCGAGCGGGTTCACAGATACGCAGTATTTT.

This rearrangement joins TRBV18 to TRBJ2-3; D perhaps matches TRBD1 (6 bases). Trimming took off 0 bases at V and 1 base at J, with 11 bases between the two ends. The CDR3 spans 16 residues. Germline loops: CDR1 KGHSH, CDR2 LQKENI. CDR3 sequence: CASSPPVGGGTDTQYF. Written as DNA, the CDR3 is TGTGCCAGCTCACCACCGGTTGGGGGCGGCACAGATACGCAGTATTTT.

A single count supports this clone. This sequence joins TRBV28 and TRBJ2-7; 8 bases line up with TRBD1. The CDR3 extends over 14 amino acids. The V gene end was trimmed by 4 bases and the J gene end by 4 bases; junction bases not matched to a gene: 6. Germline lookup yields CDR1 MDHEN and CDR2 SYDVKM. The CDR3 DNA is TGTGCCAGCAGTTCCCCGGGACAGGCTTACGAGCAGTACTTC. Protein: CASSSPGQAYEQYF. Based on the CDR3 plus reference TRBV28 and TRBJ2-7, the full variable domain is DVKVTQSSRYLVKRTGEKVFLECVQDMDHENMFWYRQDPGLGLRLIYFSYDVKMKEKGDIPEGYSVSREKKERFSLILESASTNQTSMYLCASSSPGQAYEQYFGPGTRLTVT.